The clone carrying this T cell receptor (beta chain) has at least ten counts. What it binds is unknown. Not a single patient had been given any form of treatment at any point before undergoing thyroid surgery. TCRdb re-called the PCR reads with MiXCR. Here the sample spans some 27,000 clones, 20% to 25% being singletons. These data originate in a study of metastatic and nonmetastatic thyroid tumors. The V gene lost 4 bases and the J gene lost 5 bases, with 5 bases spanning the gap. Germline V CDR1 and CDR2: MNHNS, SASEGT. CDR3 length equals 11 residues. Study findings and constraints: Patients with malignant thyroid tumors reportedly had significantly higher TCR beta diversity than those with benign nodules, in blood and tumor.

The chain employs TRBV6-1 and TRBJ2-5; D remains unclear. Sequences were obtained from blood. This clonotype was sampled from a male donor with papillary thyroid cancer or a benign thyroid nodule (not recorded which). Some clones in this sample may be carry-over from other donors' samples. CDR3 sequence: CASSGVETQYF. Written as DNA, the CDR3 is TGTGCCAGCAGTGGGGTGGAGACCCAGTACTTC.